This T cell receptor beta chain is drawn from a study of beta chain features in type 1 diabetes. Germline V gene lookup returns CDR1 SSHAT and CDR2 FNYEAQ (reference sequence). This CDR3 spans 14 amino acids. Turning to this clone: As yet, its antigen is unknown. Compared with germline, one end of the junction differs, possibly owing to a read error.

Study-wide results and limits: Shorter TCRB CDR3s, moderately but significantly so, were found in Type 1 diabetes patients in all four CD4+ subsets.

As every portion of the isolated RNA was reverse transcribed, the sequencing read expressed TCRB transcripts. Sequenced by immunoSEQ multiplex PCR; TCRdb stores in-frame clones only, minus some. Of 680,000 or so clones detected, around 15% appear once; the ten largest clones hold approximately 0.021%. This sequence originates from a man younger than 35 with type 1 diabetes. The source material was naive CD4+ T cells from blood. The chain employs TRBV7-7 and TRBJ2-5, with D possibly matching TRBD2 (5 bases). The CDR3 here is CASSSGIGQETQYF. The CDR3 DNA sequence: TGTGCTAGCAGCTCCGGGATCGGGCAAGAGACCCAGTACTTC.